These T cell receptor beta chains were read from a single sample in a study of chemoradiotherapy in HPV16-positive cancers. The table came from immunoSEQ multiplex PCR; TCRdb's copy has only in-frame clones and leaves some out. The data show roughly 3,300 clones, around 96% seen once. The specimen was obtained from a patient who underwent chemoradiotherapy. These receptors all come from a human donor with HPV-associated anogenital cancer. Both conserved end residues are part of each CDR3. Each record gives: D gene, V gene, clone size, J gene, CDR3 DNA, CDR3 protein. The D gene is left open where the match is weak. Only part of the rows carry a size: once, few, many, or a class if the clone is expanded.

d_call: TRBD1
v_call: TRBV2
clone_size: few
j_call: TRBJ1-4
cdr3_nt: TGTGCCAGCAGTGTCGGAGACAGGGGGCGATTGGGCGAAAAACTGTTTTTT
cdr3_aa: CASSVGDRGRLGEKLFF

d_call: NA
v_call: TRBV5-1
clone_size: NA
j_call: TRBJ1-5
cdr3_nt: TGCGCCAGCAGCTACGGCGACGTTTTAAATCAGCCCCAGCATTTT
cdr3_aa: CASSYGDVLNQPQHF

d_call: NA
v_call: TRBV5-1
clone_size: NA
j_call: TRBJ2-3
cdr3_nt: TGCGCCAGCAGCCACGTTGTCAGCACAGATACGCAGTATTTT
cdr3_aa: CASSHVVSTDTQYF

d_call: NA
v_call: TRBV19
clone_size: once
j_call: TRBJ1-2
cdr3_nt: TGTGCCAGTTCCCTTTTGCCCACCAGAGCTAACTATGGCTACACCTTC
cdr3_aa: CASSLLPTRANYGYTF

d_call: NA
v_call: TRBV9
clone_size: NA
j_call: TRBJ1-2
cdr3_nt: TGTGCCAGCAGCGTAGCGACAGAAAACTATGGCTACACCTTC
cdr3_aa: CASSVATENYGYTF

d_call: NA
v_call: TRBV6-1
clone_size: NA
j_call: TRBJ1-2
cdr3_nt: TGTGCCAGCAGCTCAGCGGGCTATGGCTACACCTTC
cdr3_aa: CASSSAGYGYTF

d_call: NA
v_call: TRBV6-1
clone_size: NA
j_call: TRBJ2-7
cdr3_nt: TGTGCCAGCAACGAACGACAGACCTACGAGCAGTACTTC
cdr3_aa: CASNERQTYEQYF

d_call: NA
v_call: TRBV9
clone_size: NA
j_call: TRBJ2-7
cdr3_nt: TGTGCCAGCAGCGTAGAGGGGGGCCTAAAGACCTACGAGCAGTACTTC
cdr3_aa: CASSVEGGLKTYEQYF

d_call: NA
v_call: TRBV7-2
clone_size: NA
j_call: TRBJ1-1
cdr3_nt: TGTGCCAGCAGCCTTAGCTCCGGGACGGAGAACACTGAAGCTTTCTTT
cdr3_aa: CASSLSSGTENTEAFF

d_call: TRBD2
v_call: TRBV5-4
clone_size: NA
j_call: TRBJ2-3
cdr3_nt: TGTGCCAGCACCCGGAAGTCGGGGGGGACAGATACGCAGTATTTT
cdr3_aa: CASTRKSGGTDTQYF

d_call: NA
v_call: TRBV19
clone_size: NA
j_call: TRBJ2-2
cdr3_nt: TGTGCCAGTAGTATGGCCACCACCGGGGAGCTGTTTTTT
cdr3_aa: CASSMATTGELFF

d_call: TRBD2
v_call: TRBV6-6
clone_size: NA
j_call: TRBJ2-1
cdr3_nt: TGTGCCAGCAGGCCTTCGGGCGGGGGGGCCGATGAGCAGTTCTTC
cdr3_aa: CASRPSGGGADEQFF

d_call: NA
v_call: TRBV30
clone_size: once
j_call: TRBJ1-1
cdr3_nt: TGTGCCTGGAGTGTAAGGTTGGGTGACACTGAAGCTTTCTTT
cdr3_aa: CAWSVRLGDTEAFF

d_call: TRBD2
v_call: TRBV14
clone_size: NA
j_call: TRBJ2-7
cdr3_nt: TGTGCCAGCAGCCAAGATCGGGCTAGCGGATTCTACGAGCAGTACTTC
cdr3_aa: CASSQDRASGFYEQYF

d_call: NA
v_call: TRBV29-1
clone_size: NA
j_call: TRBJ2-7
cdr3_nt: TGCAGCGTTGTTGTGGGCCCCTCCTACGAGCAGTACTTC
cdr3_aa: CSVVVGPSYEQYF

d_call: NA
v_call: TRBV6-1
clone_size: few
j_call: TRBJ1-2
cdr3_nt: TGTGCCAGCAGTGAAAGGGCCCTATATGGCTACACCTTC
cdr3_aa: CASSERALYGYTF

d_call: NA
v_call: TRBV14
clone_size: NA
j_call: TRBJ1-6
cdr3_nt: TGTGCCAGCAGCTCAGACGCGAGGGCTTCACCCCTCCACTTT
cdr3_aa: CASSSDARASPLHF

d_call: NA
v_call: TRBV7-2
clone_size: NA
j_call: TRBJ2-1
cdr3_nt: TGTGCCAGCAGCCCGGGAGTAGGGTACAATGAGCAGTTCTTC
cdr3_aa: CASSPGVGYNEQFF

d_call: NA
v_call: TRBV5-1
clone_size: once
j_call: TRBJ1-4
cdr3_nt: TGCGCCAGCAGCTTGGTGGCGGCAGGGCCCAATGAAAAACTGTTTTTT
cdr3_aa: CASSLVAAGPNEKLFF

d_call: NA
v_call: TRBV7-9
clone_size: NA
j_call: TRBJ2-7
cdr3_nt: TGTGCCATCCTGCGGGCGACCGCCACTTCCTACGAGCAGTACTTC
cdr3_aa: CAILRATATSYEQYF

d_call: NA
v_call: TRBV7-2
clone_size: NA
j_call: TRBJ2-7
cdr3_nt: TGTGCCAGCAGCTTAGCGTGGGGCCAGAGTTACGAGCAGTACTTC
cdr3_aa: CASSLAWGQSYEQYF

d_call: NA
v_call: TRBV5-1
clone_size: NA
j_call: TRBJ1-2
cdr3_nt: TGCGCCAGCAGCTTGGACACCTATGGCTACACCTTC
cdr3_aa: CASSLDTYGYTF

d_call: TRBD2
v_call: TRBV7-2
clone_size: NA
j_call: TRBJ2-1
cdr3_nt: TGTGCCAGCAGCTTAGCGGGGGGACTACCCTACAATGAGCAGTTCTTC
cdr3_aa: CASSLAGGLPYNEQFF

d_call: NA
v_call: TRBV29-1
clone_size: NA
j_call: TRBJ1-5
cdr3_nt: TGCAGCGTTACCGGTGACGGCCAGCCCCAGCATTTT
cdr3_aa: CSVTGDGQPQHF

d_call: NA
v_call: TRBV7-9
clone_size: NA
j_call: TRBJ2-3
cdr3_nt: TGTGCCAGCAGCTTATCGTTCCAGATGGACTCGGATACGCAGTATTTT
cdr3_aa: CASSLSFQMDSDTQYF

d_call: TRBD1
v_call: TRBV5-1
clone_size: NA
j_call: TRBJ1-3
cdr3_nt: TGCGCCAGCAGCTTGGGGGACAGGGCTTCTGGAAACACCATATATTTT
cdr3_aa: CASSLGDRASGNTIYF

d_call: NA
v_call: TRBV7-2
clone_size: NA
j_call: TRBJ1-1
cdr3_nt: TGTGCCAGCAGCCGTTACATGGGGTCCGCCCTGAACACTGAAGCTTTCTTT
cdr3_aa: CASSRYMGSALNTEAFF

d_call: NA
v_call: TRBV18
clone_size: NA
j_call: TRBJ2-3
cdr3_nt: TGTGCCAGCTCACCAAGCACAGATACGCAGTATTTT
cdr3_aa: CASSPSTDTQYF

d_call: TRBD1
v_call: TRBV19
clone_size: NA
j_call: TRBJ2-7
cdr3_nt: TGTGCCAGTAGTATAGTCGGGGACAGCACCTACGAGCAGTACTTC
cdr3_aa: CASSIVGDSTYEQYF

d_call: TRBD1
v_call: TRBV2
clone_size: once
j_call: TRBJ1-1
cdr3_nt: TGTGCCAGCAGTAAGCCAGGGGGTCGGACTGAAGCTTTCTTT
cdr3_aa: CASSKPGGRTEAFF

d_call: NA
v_call: TRBV11-3
clone_size: once
j_call: TRBJ1-1
cdr3_nt: TGTGCCAGCAGCTTTGATAGGGAAGCTTTCTTT
cdr3_aa: CASSFDREAFF

d_call: NA
v_call: TRBV7-4
clone_size: NA
j_call: TRBJ1-5
cdr3_nt: TGTGCCAGCAGCCCCCCCCCGGACCGGAGAGAGTTGGGCAGCAATCAGCCCCAGCATTTT
cdr3_aa: CASSPPPDRRELGSNQPQHF

d_call: TRBD1
v_call: TRBV25-1
clone_size: NA
j_call: TRBJ2-5
cdr3_nt: TGTGCCAGCAGTGAGGACGACAGGGGGGAACTAGAGACCCAGTACTTC
cdr3_aa: CASSEDDRGELETQYF

d_call: NA
v_call: TRBV9
clone_size: NA
j_call: TRBJ2-1
cdr3_nt: TGTGCCAGCAGCGTCCGGACAGAAACATTGGTCCATGAGCAGTTCTTC
cdr3_aa: CASSVRTETLVHEQFF